These 25 T cell receptor beta chains were sequenced from one sample in a study of blood T cell repertoires in COVID-19. Profiled with immunoSEQ multiplex PCR; TCRdb holds only in-frame clones, not every one. The table shows a few hundred thousand clones, with 80% to 85% occurring only once. Sequenced: peripheral blood. These receptors were collected from a woman aged 60-75 years with acute or convalescent COVID-19.

The V gene is TRBV29-1, the J gene TRBJ2-7; 7 nucleotides line up with TRBD2. Per germline, CDR1 SQVTM and CDR2 ANQGSEA. CDR3 length: 15 residues. V was pared by 3 bases and J by 3 bases, with 11 bases of the junction left unmatched. CDR3 protein: CSVEVLGGGLYEQYF. CDR3 DNA: TGCAGCGTTGAGGTGCTTGGCGGGGGTCTCTACGAGCAGTACTTC.

This rearrangement joins TRBV7-9 to TRBJ1-5, with unresolved D. CDR1 SEHNR and CDR2 FQNEAQ come from the germline V gene (reference sequence). There are 12 residues in the CDR3. Trimming shortened V by 1 base and J by 6 bases, and 4 bases separated the two germline ends. Here the CDR3 reads CASSLGSQPQHF. CDR3 DNA sequence: TGTGCCAGCAGCTTAGGCAGTCAGCCCCAGCATTTT.

The J gene is TRBJ2-7, the V gene TRBV4-2, with 15 nucleotides matching TRBD2. This CDR3 comprises 18 residues. Germline CDR1 is LGHNA and CDR2 is YNFKEQ. V was clipped by 4 bases and J by 5 bases; unmatched bases: 12. CDR3 sequence reads: CASSRAGTSGGQAHEQYF. CDR3 bases: TGTGCCAGCAGCCGGGCTGGGACTAGCGGGGGGCAAGCGCACGAGCAGTACTTC.

The sample holds a few counts of this clone. This chain uses TRBV2 with TRBJ1-1, with D possibly matching TRBD1 (6 bases). The V gene lost 5 bases and the J gene lost 5 bases, with 12 bases spanning the gap. Per the germline V gene, CDR1 is SNHLY and CDR2 is FYNNEI. This CDR3 has 13 residues. The CDR3 loop is CASSTLTGTEAFF. The CDR3 DNA reads as TGTGCCAGCAGTACGTTAACAGGGACTGAAGCTTTCTTT.

The chain recombines TRBV2 with TRBJ1-6, with D possibly being TRBD1 (5 bases). Germline V gives CDR1 SNHLY, CDR2 FYNNEI. This CDR3 contains 14 residues. V was pared by 3 bases and J by 9 bases, with 12 bases between. Written as DNA, the CDR3 is TGTGCCAGCAGTGATGGGCAGGGTACTTCACCCCTCCACTTT. It translates to CASSDGQGTSPLHF.

The V gene is TRBV5-6, the J gene TRBJ1-1, with D possibly TRBD1 on 5 matching bases. V was clipped by 4 bases and J by 6 bases, with 16 bases between them. The CDR3 spans 14 residues. Germline assignment: CDR1 SGHDT and CDR2 YYEEEE. CDR3 nucleotides: TGTGCCAGCAGCCAGGTAAGGGGAGGGCCTGAAGCTTTCTTT. Amino acid sequence: CASSQVRGGPEAFF. The full variable domain, with the rest looked up from reference TRBV5-6 and TRBJ1-1, is DAGVTQSPTHLIKTRGQQVTLRCSPKSGHDTVSWYQQALGQGPQFIFQYYEEEERQRGNFPDRFSGHQFPNYSSELNVNALLLGDSALYLCASSQVRGGPEAFFGQGTRLTVV.

This clone has just a few counts. The chain links TRBV5-6 to TRBJ1-3; TRBD1 matches 11 bases. Trimming removed 3 bases from V and 3 bases from J; junction bases left unmatched: 2. Germline assignment: CDR1 SGHDT and CDR2 YYEEEE. The CDR3 covers 15 residues. In DNA form, the CDR3 reads TGTGCCAGCAGCTGGGGACAGGGGGTTGGAAACACCATATATTTT. Translated, it gives CASSWGQGVGNTIYF.

This chain connects TRBV7-9 to TRBJ2-1; TRBD2 agrees at 10 bases. The CDR3 is made up of 18 amino acids. Germline lookup yields CDR1 SEHNR and CDR2 FQNEAQ (reference sequence). J was trimmed by 0 bases and V by 5 bases; bases with no gene match: 10. CDR3 region: CASSTQRGGRRSYNEQFF. The CDR3 bases are TGTGCCAGCAGCACCCAGCGGGGGGGCCGCCGCTCCTACAATGAGCAGTTCTTC.

J is TRBJ2-1 and V is TRBV19; 10 bases line up with TRBD1. The germline V gene has CDR1 LNHDA and CDR2 SQIVND (reference sequence). V gave up 5 bases and J gave up 6 bases; unmatched junction bases: 10. This CDR3 comprises 16 residues. The CDR3 reads CASSPRRDRGGNEQFF. As DNA, the CDR3 is TGTGCCAGTAGTCCCCGCCGGGACAGGGGCGGCAATGAGCAGTTCTTC.

The chain combines TRBV7-9 with TRBJ1-1; TRBD1 matches 7 bases. Trimming removed 5 bases from V and 8 bases from J; junction bases left unmatched: 8. Per the germline V gene, CDR1 is SEHNR and CDR2 is FQNEAQ (reference sequence). The CDR3 covers 13 residues. In nucleotides, the CDR3 is TGTGCCAGCAGCGCACAGGGGACCCCGGAAGCTTTCTTT. Its protein product is CASSAQGTPEAFF.

This chain links TRBV27 with TRBJ2-7, with 7 positions matching TRBD1. Unmatched junction bases numbered 16, after V lost 7 bases and J lost 4 bases. The CDR3 has 16 amino acids. Germline assignment: CDR1 MNHEY and CDR2 SMNVEV (reference sequence). Written as DNA, the CDR3 is TGTGCCAGCACCAACCGAACACCGGGACAGAAATACGAGCAGTACTTC. Its translation: CASTNRTPGQKYEQYF.

The chain has TRBV5-6 and TRBJ1-5; possible D gene TRBD1, 5 bases. The CDR3 is 16 amino acids. The V and J ends lost 3 bases and 1 base respectively, with 14 bases between them. Germline CDR1 and CDR2: SGHDT and YYEEEE. The CDR3 protein is CASSSGGPVSNQPQHF. CDR3 coding DNA: TGTGCCAGCAGCTCCGGGGGACCGGTGAGCAATCAGCCCCAGCATTTT.

This clone was found a few times. This chain uses TRBV4-1 with TRBJ1-1; tentative D call: TRBD1 (5 bases). The CDR3 sequence is 16 residues long. Trimming took 0 bases from V and 4 from J, leaving 15 bases between them. CDR1 is MGHRA, CDR2 YSYEKL, per germline. The CDR3 protein is CASSQDSQGPSTEAFF. The CDR3 bases are TGCGCCAGCAGCCAAGATAGCCAGGGTCCGAGCACTGAAGCTTTCTTT.

The chain links TRBV6-5 to TRBJ1-6, with D hard to call. V lost 8 bases and J 7 bases, leaving 15 bases between the germline ends. Germline V lookup: CDR1 MNHEY, CDR2 SVGAGI. The CDR3 length is 14 residues. CDR3 sequence: CASGGGRLNSPLHF. The CDR3 nucleotides are TGTGCCAGCGGAGGTGGGAGGCTAAATTCACCCCTCCACTTT.

V gene TRBV30 combines with J gene TRBJ1-2, with D perhaps matching TRBD1 (6 bases). Germline V gives CDR1 GTSNPN, CDR2 SVGIG (reference sequence). CDR3 length equals 12 residues. V was trimmed by 2 bases and J by 7 bases, leaving 11 bases between them. The CDR3 loop reads CAWSPGVRGYTF. The CDR3, as DNA: TGTGCCTGGAGTCCAGGGGTACGTGGCTACACCTTC.

The chain is built from TRBV3-1 (or the pseudogene TRBV3-2) and TRBJ1-6, with D uncertain. Germline values: CDR1 LGHDT, CDR2 YNNKEL (reference sequence). The V gene lost 1 base and the J gene lost 3 bases, with 7 bases spanning the gap. CDR3 length: 15 residues. The CDR3 is CASSQVGSYNSPLHF. In nucleotides, the CDR3 is TGTGCCAGCAGCCAAGTGGGCAGCTATAATTCACCCCTCCACTTT.

The rearrangement links TRBV19 to TRBJ2-2; 7 bases fit TRBD1. Unmatched junction bases numbered 5, after V lost 3 bases and J lost 1 base. The CDR3 has 16 residues. Germline V lookup: CDR1 LNHDA, CDR2 SQIVND (reference sequence). The CDR3 protein is CASSIWTGRNTGELFF. CDR3 nucleotides: TGTGCCAGTAGTATCTGGACAGGAAGGAACACCGGGGAGCTGTTTTTT.

This chain joins TRBV12-3 or TRBV12-4 and TRBJ1-2; D might be TRBD1 (5 bases). The CDR3 is 13 residues long. V shed 7 bases and J shed 10 bases, with 19 bases lying between them. As DNA, the CDR3 is TGTGCCAGCACTTTCGACAGCAGGATGGACTACACCTTC. Its translation: CASTFDSRMDYTF.

The gene calls are TRBV7-2 and TRBJ2-2; D is perhaps TRBD2 (6 bases). Germline loops: CDR1 SGHTA, CDR2 FQGNSA. V shed 0 bases and J shed 5 bases, with 10 bases lying between them. The CDR3 runs to 15 residues. The CDR3 sequence is CASSLAGRGTGELFF. DNA of the CDR3: TGTGCCAGCAGCTTAGCCGGGCGGGGTACCGGGGAGCTGTTTTTT.

This clone occurred once. This sequence joins TRBV10-3 and TRBJ1-2; no clear D gene. Germline CDR1 and CDR2: ENHRY and SYGVKD. The V end was cut by 0 bases, the J end by 6 bases, with 14 bases between. CDR3 size: 15 residues. CDR3 DNA sequence: TGTGCCATCAGTGAGTCTGGGCAGTTCCTTAATGGCTACACCTTC. Amino acids: CAISESGQFLNGYTF.

The chain uses TRBV12-3 or TRBV12-4 and TRBJ1-1; the D gene is possibly TRBD1 (6 bases). The CDR3 covers 13 residues. The V gene lost 4 bases and the J gene lost 2 bases, with 8 bases spanning the gap. In nucleotides, the CDR3 is TGTGCCAGCAGTTCCGGGACAAACACTGAAGCTTTCTTT. Encoded protein: CASSSGTNTEAFF.

V gene TRBV6-6 combines with J gene TRBJ2-1, with 10 nucleotides matching TRBD2. Germline V gene data show CDR1 as MNHNY and CDR2 as SVGAGI (reference sequence). CDR3 length: 14 amino acids. Germline trimming cut 6 bases from V and 6 bases from J; bases unmatched to any gene: 5. The DNA for the CDR3 is TGTGCCAGCAGAGCGGGGGGGTCCACCAATGAGCAGTTCTTC. Its protein is CASRAGGSTNEQFF.

The gene calls are TRBV19 and TRBJ2-1; D is unresolved. The V end lost 7 bases, the J end lost 4 bases, and 14 bases lay between the germline ends. Looked up from germline, CDR1 is LNHDA and CDR2 is SQIVND (reference sequence). The CDR3 has 14 amino acids. Written as DNA, the CDR3 is TGTGCCAGTAATACGGGTGACCCTTACAATGAGCAGTTCTTC. Translating gives CASNTGDPYNEQFF.

This sequence joins TRBV19 and TRBJ1-1; TRBD1 is a possible D gene (5 bases). Trimming removed 4 bases from V and 1 base from J, with 7 bases in between. CDR1 LNHDA and CDR2 SQIVND come from the germline V gene (reference sequence). CDR3 length equals 13 residues. The CDR3 coding sequence is TGTGCCAGTAGTAGCGACAGGAACACTGAAGCTTTCTTT. Translating gives CASSSDRNTEAFF.

The chain employs TRBV6-5 and TRBJ1-2; unclear D gene. Germline V gene sequence: CDR1 MNHEY, CDR2 SVGAGI. The CDR3 extends over 12 amino acids. Trimming stripped 6 bases from V and 8 bases from J, with 13 bases between. Here the CDR3 DNA reads TGTGCCAGCAGCCCAGATCCCGGGGGCTACACCTTC. Translation: CASSPDPGGYTF.